Here is one T cell receptor beta chain with its context. The sample originates from a study of blood T cell repertoires in COVID-19. Sequencing was performed with immunoSEQ multiplex PCR; in TCRdb, only in-frame clones are kept and a portion is missing. This repertoire shows 390,000 or so clones, roughly 86% found once; its top ten account for 8% to 13%. This CDR3 is built from 14 residues. The V and J ends lost 6 bases and 3 bases respectively, with 12 bases between them. CDR1 LGHDT and CDR2 YNNKEL come from the germline V gene (reference sequence). The receptor was derived from a woman aged 25 to 39 with COVID-19, enrolled during active disease. Sequencing was performed on peripheral blood. The rearrangement links TRBV3-1 (or the pseudogene TRBV3-2) to TRBJ1-5, with D perhaps matching TRBD1 (5 bases). The chain's CDR3 is CASSPNRYNQPQHF. Here the CDR3 DNA reads TGTGCCAGCAGTCCTAACAGGTACAATCAGCCCCAGCATTTT.